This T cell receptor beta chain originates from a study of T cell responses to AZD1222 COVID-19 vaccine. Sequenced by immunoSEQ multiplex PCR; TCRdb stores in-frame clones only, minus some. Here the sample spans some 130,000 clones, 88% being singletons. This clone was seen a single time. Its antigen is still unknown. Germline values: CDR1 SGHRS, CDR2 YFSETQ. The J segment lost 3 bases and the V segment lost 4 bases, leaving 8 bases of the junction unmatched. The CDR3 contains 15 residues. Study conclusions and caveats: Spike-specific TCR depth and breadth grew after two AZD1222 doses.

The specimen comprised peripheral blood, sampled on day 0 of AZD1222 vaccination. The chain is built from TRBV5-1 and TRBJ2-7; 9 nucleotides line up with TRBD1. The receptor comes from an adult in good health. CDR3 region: CASSPDRGPGYEQYF. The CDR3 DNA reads TGCGCCAGCAGCCCGGACAGGGGCCCGGGCTACGAGCAGTACTTC. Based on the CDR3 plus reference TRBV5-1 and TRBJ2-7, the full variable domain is KAGVTQTPRYLIKTRGQQVTLSCSPISGHRSVSWYQQTPGQGLQFLFEYFSETQRNKGNFPGRFSGRQFSNSRSEMNVSTLELGDSALYLCASSPDRGPGYEQYFGPGTRLTVT.